Listed here are 18 T cell receptor beta chains from one sample, sequenced in a study of blood T cell repertoires in COVID-19. Profiling relied on immunoSEQ multiplex PCR, and the TCRdb table lists in-frame clones only, not all of them. Of 200,000 to 250,000 clones detected, more than 65% appear once; the ten largest clones hold less than 4%. The sample consisted of peripheral blood. Receptors originate from an elderly woman with acute or convalescent COVID-19.

V usage is TRBV24-1 and J usage is TRBJ2-1, with a weak D call TRBD2 (6 bases). The CDR3 has 14 residues. Deletions cut 5 bases from V and 5 bases from J, with 12 bases between. In germline, CDR1 is KGHDR, CDR2 SFDVKD. The CDR3 DNA follows: TGTGCCACCAGTGCCGGGGGAGCCCACAATGAGCAGTTCTTC. Its translation is CATSAGGAHNEQFF.

The V and J genes are TRBV9 and TRBJ1-2; a possible D gene is TRBD1 (5 bases). Deletions cut 0 bases from V and 4 bases from J, with 16 bases between. Per the germline V gene, CDR1 is SGDLS and CDR2 is YYNGEE. This CDR3 spans 16 amino acids. In nucleotides, the CDR3 is TGTGCCAGCAGCGTAGAGGTGACAGCGAATTTCTATGGCTACACCTTC. Translating it yields CASSVEVTANFYGYTF. The whole variable domain, filled in from reference TRBV9 and TRBJ1-2, reads DSGVTQTPKHLITATGQRVTLRCSPRSGDLSVYWYQQSLDQGLQFLIQYYNGEERAKGNILERFSAQQFPDLHSELNLSSLELGDSALYFCASSVEVTANFYGYTFGSGTRLTVV.

This sequence joins TRBV6-4 and TRBJ1-6, with D uncertain. CDR1 MRHNA and CDR2 SNTAGT come from the germline V gene. CDR3 size: 14 residues. The V and J ends lost 4 bases and 8 bases respectively, with 12 bases between them. CDR3 sequence: CASSVEAMDSPLHF. The CDR3 DNA follows: TGTGCCAGCAGTGTGGAGGCTATGGATTCACCCCTCCACTTT.

V and J are TRBV19 and TRBJ1-4; unclear D gene. The CDR3 runs 13 residues. Trimming took 10 bases from V and 3 from J, leaving 12 bases between them. The germline CDR1 and CDR2 sequences are LNHDA and SQIVND (reference sequence). Here the CDR3 reads CATSPVPNEKLFF. The CDR3 DNA reads as TGTGCCACCTCCCCGGTCCCTAATGAAAAACTGTTTTTT.

V gene TRBV12-5 combines with J gene TRBJ1-5; TRBD1 is a possible D gene (5 bases). V shed 1 base and J shed 5 bases, with 9 bases lying between them. This CDR3 spans 14 amino acids. Looked up from germline, CDR1 is LGHNT and CDR2 is FRNRAP. CDR3 amino acids: CASGLGSGHQPQHF. CDR3 in DNA: TGTGCTAGTGGTTTGGGGTCAGGGCATCAGCCCCAGCATTTT.

This clone was picked up a small number of times. V is TRBV5-6 and J is TRBJ1-1; no clear D. With 2 bases removed from V and 2 bases from J, the gap between germline ends came to 10 bases. There are 14 residues in the CDR3. The germline V gene encodes CDR1 SGHDT and CDR2 YYEEEE. The CDR3 DNA reads as TGTGCCAGCAGCTTTAAGGCGGTAAACACTGAAGCTTTCTTT. Translating it yields CASSFKAVNTEAFF.

J is TRBJ2-5 and V is TRBV9; 7 nucleotides line up with TRBD1. Germline CDR1 and CDR2: SGDLS and YYNGEE. Trimming removed 0 bases from V and 2 bases from J; junction bases left unmatched: 7. This CDR3 contains 16 residues. The CDR3 sequence is CASSVGLQGRQETQYF. CDR3 in DNA: TGTGCCAGCAGCGTAGGCCTACAGGGGAGACAAGAGACCCAGTACTTC.

J is TRBJ1-5 and V is TRBV3-1 (or the pseudogene TRBV3-2), with D perhaps matching TRBD1 (6 bases). This CDR3 comprises 12 residues. V was pared by 5 bases and J by 6 bases, with 8 bases between. Germline V lookup: CDR1 LGHDT, CDR2 YNNKEL (reference sequence). CDR3 loop: CASSTGTQPQHF. The DNA for the CDR3 is TGTGCCAGCAGCACAGGGACTCAGCCCCAGCATTTT.

This chain uses TRBV4-2 with TRBJ1-5; 9 bases line up with TRBD1. Germline V CDR1 and CDR2: LGHNA, YNFKEQ. V lost 1 base, J lost 3 bases, and 4 bases stayed unmatched. This CDR3 region has 16 residues. The DNA for the CDR3 is TGTGCCAGCAGCCAAGCGACAGGGGGATCCAATCAGCCCCAGCATTTT. Translation: CASSQATGGSNQPQHF.

The chain recombines TRBV7-2 with TRBJ1-3; D might be TRBD1 (5 bases). V was pared by 0 bases and J by 7 bases, with 16 bases between. CDR1 is SGHTA, CDR2 FQGNSA, per germline. The CDR3 is 16 amino acids. CDR3 sequence: CASSLAGPNKRNTIYF. The CDR3 nucleotides read TGTGCCAGCAGCTTAGCGGGGCCCAACAAGAGGAACACCATATATTTT.

This clone came up once. The chain combines TRBV4-2 with TRBJ2-3; 7 nucleotides line up with TRBD2. This CDR3 has 16 amino acids. Per the germline V gene, CDR1 is LGHNA and CDR2 is YNFKEQ. V was clipped by 1 base and J by 1 base; unmatched bases: 5. The CDR3 bases are TGTGCCAGCAGCCAAGTTGCCAGCGGGGGCACAGATACGCAGTATTTT. Its protein product is CASSQVASGGTDTQYF.

The chain carries TRBV6-2 or TRBV6-3 and TRBJ2-7; D is unresolved. The germline V gene encodes CDR1 MNHEY and CDR2 SVGEGT. V lost 0 bases, J lost 5 bases, and 5 bases lay in between. The CDR3 is 12 amino acids. The CDR3 DNA sequence: TGTGCCAGCAGTTACTCGGAGAACGAGCAGTACTTC. Its translation: CASSYSENEQYF.

This sequence joins TRBV4-1 and TRBJ2-2, with 9 bases identical to TRBD1. V gave up 4 bases and J gave up 6 bases; unmatched junction bases: 9. The CDR3 is made up of 16 amino acids. Per the germline V gene, CDR1 is MGHRA and CDR2 is YSYEKL. CDR3 in amino acids: CASSLGQGNSAGELFF. The CDR3 DNA is TGCGCCAGCAGCCTCGGACAGGGGAATTCGGCCGGGGAGCTGTTTTTT.

The chain employs TRBV4-1 and TRBJ1-1; unclear D gene. The CDR3 has 14 amino acids. V was pared by 0 bases and J by 11 bases, with 16 bases between. CDR1 is MGHRA and CDR2 is YSYEKL in the germline V gene. The CDR3 DNA reads as TGCGCCAGCAGCCAAGATCGTCTGATTGAGTGGGCTTTCTTT. It translates to CASSQDRLIEWAFF.

V is TRBV28 and J is TRBJ1-2, with no clear D. The V end lost 5 bases, the J end lost 5 bases, and 12 bases lay between the germline ends. Germline V gene lookup returns CDR1 MDHEN and CDR2 SYDVKM. This CDR3 contains 13 residues. CDR3 loop: CASSHQVVYGYTF. In nucleotides, the CDR3 is TGTGCCAGCAGTCACCAGGTCGTGTATGGCTACACCTTC.

The chain couples TRBV3-1 (or the pseudogene TRBV3-2) to TRBJ2-1; 7 nucleotides align to TRBD1. CDR3 length equals 14 residues. Germline CDR1 reads LGHDT; CDR2 reads YNNKEL (reference sequence). The ends lost 1 base at V and 8 bases at J; junction bases unmatched: 5. The CDR3 protein is CASSQGYRGYEQFF. For the CDR3, the DNA is TGTGCCAGCAGCCAAGGGTACAGGGGCTATGAGCAGTTCTTC.

The V and J genes are TRBV10-2 and TRBJ2-3; TRBD2 aligns across 10 bases. The J segment lost 6 bases and the V segment lost 5 bases, leaving 11 bases of the junction unmatched. This CDR3 has 16 residues. Germline-derived CDR1 and CDR2 are WSHSY and SAAADI. The CDR3 loop reads CASSTELTSGLDTQYF. The CDR3 DNA sequence: TGCGCCAGCAGTACAGAGCTGACTAGCGGGTTGGATACGCAGTATTTT.

This clone was detected a few times. The rearrangement joins TRBV28 to TRBJ1-2, with 9 bases lining up with TRBD1. Germline V CDR1 and CDR2: MDHEN, SYDVKM. V shed 6 bases, J shed 2 bases, and the junction held 10 bases outside the gene matches. The CDR3 contains 16 residues. The CDR3 loop is CASRTPGQGTNYGYTF. Written as DNA, the CDR3 is TGTGCCAGCAGAACGCCGGGACAGGGAACAAACTATGGCTACACCTTC.